The sequence of this T cell receptor beta chain was determined in a study of blood T cell repertoires in COVID-19. The overall study: The analysed material was cDNA or gDNA that came from T cells, B-cell-depleted T cells, or PBMCs.

Germline loops: CDR1 LNHDA, CDR2 SQIVND (reference sequence). The CDR3 is 15 residues long. Trimming removed 3 bases at V and 1 base at J, with 10 bases between. Clones were read by immunoSEQ multiplex PCR, and TCRdb kept only the in-frame ones, dropping some. The sample holds tens of thousands of clones; 85% to 90% are singletons and the top ten take 6.5% to 7.5%. The sequence came from a woman over 75 with active COVID-19. V and J are TRBV19 and TRBJ1-5, with a possible D match to TRBD1 (5 bases). Sample: peripheral blood. CDR3 sequence reads: CASSMDTGSNQPQHF. The CDR3 nucleotides are TGTGCCAGTAGTATGGACACCGGGAGCAATCAGCCCCAGCATTTT. Variable domain in full (rest from reference TRBV19 and TRBJ1-5): DGGITQSPKYLFRKEGQNVTLSCEQNLNHDAMYWYRQDPGQGLRLIYYSQIVNDFQKGDIAEGYSVSREKKESFPLTVTSAQKNPTAFYLCASSMDTGSNQPQHFGDGTRLSIL.